The entry below gives a single T cell receptor beta chain sequence along with its context. Its antigen is still unknown. This record comes from a study of siplizumab effects on memory and regulatory T cells. It was approximately 99,000 TCR templates that were assayed per sample. Assay: immunoSEQ multiplex PCR; the TCRdb copy retains only in-frame clones and omits some. The sample comprises 99,000 or so clones, around 93% of which are singletons, and approximately 0.32% rests with the top ten. CDR1 is SGHRS, CDR2 YFSETQ, per germline. Trimming left V 5 bases short and J 8 bases short, with 10 bases between. The CDR3 sequence is 12 residues long. The study, taken as a whole, reports: Proliferating siplizumab-cultured Tregs lacked confirmed suppressive function. The alloreactive clones that mapped to unstimulated subsets made up only a minor fraction. In unstimulated cells, naive T cells appeared more diverse than memory T cells and seemed major alloresponse contributors.

Sequencing was done on a sample of CD4+ T cells sorted from blood. V gene TRBV5-1 combines with J gene TRBJ2-2; no clear D. The clonotype was recovered from a human donor in good health. CDR3: CASSSLAGELFF. The DNA for the CDR3 is TGCGCCAGCAGTTCCCTCGCTGGGGAGCTGTTTTTT. The whole variable domain, remainder taken from reference TRBV5-1 and TRBJ2-2, is KAGVTQTPRYLIKTRGQQVTLSCSPISGHRSVSWYQQTPGQGLQFLFEYFSETQRNKGNFPGRFSGRQFSNSRSEMNVSTLELGDSALYLCASSSLAGELFFGEGSRLTVL.